The 21 T cell receptor beta chains below were found in one sample sequenced in a study of shared clonotypes between healthy human individuals. Data came from immunoSEQ multiplex PCR; TCRdb stores just in-frame clones and leaves some out. The sample has around 1,900,000 clones, roughly 95% seen once. As defined, naive CD8 cells were CD45RO-negative and positively selected for CCR7, with terminally differentiated effector memory CD45RA+ cells excluded. The sequenced material came from naive CD8+ T cells from PBMCs. The receptors come from a man aged 18-30 years in good health. Some clones in this sample may be carry-over from other donors' samples.

This chain links TRBV4-1 with TRBJ2-7, with D possibly TRBD1 on 6 matching bases. V lost 0 bases, J lost 3 bases, and 15 bases lay in between. Germline V gives CDR1 MGHRA, CDR2 YSYEKL. This CDR3 spans 16 amino acids. The CDR3 DNA reads as TGCGCCAGCAGCCAAGATTGGGGGCTCGCGTACTACGAGCAGTACTTC. Translation gives CASSQDWGLAYYEQYF.

The chain links TRBV20-1 to TRBJ2-7; TRBD2 is a possible D gene (5 bases). V shed 5 bases and J shed 7 bases, with 9 bases lying between them. The CDR3 contains 10 residues. Looked up from germline, CDR1 is DFQATT and CDR2 is SNEGSKA (reference sequence). CDR3 in amino acids: CSAPSGEQYF. CDR3 nucleotides: TGCAGTGCTCCGTCGGGGGAGCAGTACTTC.

Worth noting for this clone: The same CDR3 arises from other DNA sequences in this sample as well. The chain links TRBV7-9 to TRBJ2-7; D remains unclear. The CDR3 is made up of 14 amino acids. Trimming stripped 1 base from V and 3 bases from J, with 10 bases between. Germline values: CDR1 SEHNR, CDR2 FQNEAQ (reference sequence). The CDR3 region is CASSLGGLIYEQYF. The CDR3 nucleotides are TGTGCCAGCAGCTTAGGTGGGTTAATCTACGAGCAGTACTTC.

This clone was seen a single time. This chain joins TRBV10-3 and TRBJ1-5; D is perhaps TRBD1 (6 bases). Trimming stripped 10 bases from V and 2 bases from J, with 15 bases between. The CDR3 runs 14 residues. Germline CDR1 ENHRY, CDR2 SYGVKD. The CDR3 protein is CATQQGSGNQPQHF. The CDR3 nucleotides are TGTGCCACTCAACAGGGTTCCGGCAATCAGCCCCAGCATTTT.

In nucleotides, the CDR3 is TGTGCCAGCAGCGCCCCGAGGGGAGGCATCAATGAGCAGTTCTTC. Amino acid sequence: CASSAPRGGINEQFF. The genes are TRBV6-1 and TRBJ2-1, with D possibly matching TRBD2 (6 bases). This CDR3 has 15 amino acids. Deletions cut 6 bases from V and 6 bases from J, with 18 bases between. Germline CDR1 and CDR2: MNHNS and SASEGT.

The V call is TRBV19, the J call TRBJ2-3; no reliable D call. V dropped 2 bases and J dropped 4 bases, with 7 bases sitting between them. Germline V CDR1 and CDR2: LNHDA, SQIVND (reference sequence). The CDR3 extends over 13 amino acids. The CDR3 is CASSILDPDTQYF. The DNA for the CDR3 is TGTGCCAGTAGTATACTAGATCCAGATACGCAGTATTTT.

The CDR3 loop is CASSGRTGEDTEAFF. For the CDR3, the DNA is TGTGCCAGCAGCGGGAGGACAGGGGAGGACACTGAAGCTTTCTTT. The chain uses TRBV7-8 and TRBJ1-1, with 9 bases that match TRBD1. J was trimmed by 3 bases and V by 5 bases; bases with no gene match: 7. The CDR3 covers 15 residues. Germline V gene sequence: CDR1 SGHVS, CDR2 FQNEAQ.

Comment on this clone: Other DNA sequences within the sample encode an identical CDR3. The chain links TRBV28 to TRBJ2-7, with TRBD1 as a possible D gene (7 bases). With 2 bases removed from V and 2 bases from J, the gap between germline ends came to 10 bases. Looked up from germline, CDR1 is MDHEN and CDR2 is SYDVKM. The CDR3 consists of 14 residues. The CDR3 DNA is TGTGCCAGCAGTTTACAGGGGGGTACCTACGAGCAGTACTTC. Its translation: CASSLQGGTYEQYF.

This clone has only one observation. At the DNA level, this CDR3 is encoded by other sequences in the same sample as well. The rearrangement joins TRBV6-5 to TRBJ2-7; either TRBD1 or TRBD2 may fit D (6 bases each). V lost 0 bases and J 4 bases, leaving 10 bases between the germline ends. This CDR3 is built from 14 residues. The germline gives CDR1 MNHEY, CDR2 SVGAGI. CDR3 bases: TGTGCCAGCAGTTACTCTGGAGGGGGTTACGAGCAGTACTTC. Translating gives CASSYSGGGYEQYF.

A word on this clone: The same CDR3 also results from other DNA sequences found in this sample. The chain couples TRBV6-5 to TRBJ1-1; possible D gene TRBD1, 6 bases. In germline, CDR1 is MNHEY, CDR2 SVGAGI. Trimming cost V 3 bases and J 0 bases, with 8 bases left between them. This CDR3 is 14 amino acids long. CDR3: CASSYGQMNTEAFF. The CDR3 coding sequence is TGTGCCAGCAGTTATGGACAGATGAACACTGAAGCTTTCTTT.

Remarks on this clone: The same CDR3 arises from other DNA sequences in this sample as well. This chain connects TRBV18 to TRBJ2-7; 8 nucleotides match TRBD2. The V segment lost 3 bases and the J segment 1 base; nucleotides outside the gene matches: 2. Germline V gene data show CDR1 as KGHSH and CDR2 as LQKENI. This CDR3 has 14 amino acids. The CDR3 here is CASSPSGSSYEQYF. The CDR3 nucleotides are TGTGCCAGCTCACCGAGCGGGAGTTCCTACGAGCAGTACTTC.

V is TRBV6-6 and J is TRBJ2-5; no firm D call. The J call is uncertain, as TRBJ2-7 better fits the DNA end. There are 13 residues in the CDR3. Germline assignment: CDR1 MNHNY and CDR2 SVGAGI (reference sequence). The CDR3 DNA reads as TGTGCCAGCAGTTACTCGCTCCCATCCGAGCAGTACTTC. Its protein product is CASSYSLPSEQYF.

The V call is TRBV28, the J call TRBJ1-1; 7 bases are a match to TRBD1. The V segment lost 5 bases and the J segment 3 bases; nucleotides outside the gene matches: 3. The CDR3 has 13 amino acids. CDR1 is MDHEN, CDR2 SYDVKM, per germline. In nucleotides, the CDR3 is TGTGCCAGCAGTCAGACAGGGTACACTGAAGCTTTCTTT. Translation: CASSQTGYTEAFF.

Of note for this clone: This same CDR3 is encoded by further DNA sequences in the sample. The V call is TRBV7-2, the J call TRBJ2-7; 8 positions agree with TRBD1. The CDR3 consists of 13 residues. Germline V gene sequence: CDR1 SGHTA, CDR2 FQGNSA. The V segment lost 4 bases and the J segment 3 bases; nucleotides outside the gene matches: 2. In nucleotides, the CDR3 is TGTGCCAGCAGCTCCGGGACAGGCTACGAGCAGTACTTC. Translation: CASSSGTGYEQYF.

The J gene is TRBJ1-3, the V gene TRBV4-1, with D possibly being TRBD1 (5 bases). The V gene lost 0 bases and the J gene lost 2 bases, with 11 bases spanning the gap. The CDR3 is 16 residues long. The germline gives CDR1 MGHRA, CDR2 YSYEKL. CDR3 region: CASSQDGGGAGNTIYF. CDR3 sequence (DNA): TGCGCCAGCAGCCAAGATGGGGGAGGTGCTGGAAACACCATATATTTT.

This chain joins TRBV7-9 and TRBJ1-1; D is undetermined. CDR1 and CDR2 from the germline V gene are SEHNR and FQNEAQ (reference sequence). Trimming took 1 base from V and 1 from J, leaving 10 bases between them. CDR3 size: 15 residues. CDR3 loop: CASSLDGRWNTEAFF. CDR3 in DNA: TGTGCCAGCAGCTTAGATGGCAGGTGGAACACTGAAGCTTTCTTT.

This chain joins TRBV6-6 and TRBJ1-2, with D perhaps matching TRBD1 (5 bases). Germline CDR1 and CDR2: MNHNY and SVGAGI (reference sequence). V lost 4 bases to trimming and J lost 7 bases, with 22 bases between them. CDR3 length: 16 residues. The CDR3 DNA sequence: TGTGCCAGCAGTTCGCGGAGGGACCGCCGGATGGGTGGCTACACCTTC. This encodes CASSSRRDRRMGGYTF.

CDR3 sequence reads: CASSEGFSYEQYF. The CDR3 nucleotides are TGCGCCAGCAGTGAAGGATTCTCCTACGAGCAGTACTTC. The chain joins TRBV10-2 to TRBJ2-7; D unresolved. Trimming took 3 bases from V and 0 from J, leaving 6 bases between them. CDR3 size: 13 residues. Germline CDR1 and CDR2: WSHSY and SAAADI.

The rearrangement links TRBV7-8 to TRBJ2-5, with D perhaps TRBD1 or TRBD2 (5 bases each). This CDR3 is 13 amino acids long. V lost 7 bases and J 2 bases, leaving 11 bases between the germline ends. Per germline, CDR1 SGHVS and CDR2 FQNEAQ. CDR3 in amino acids: CASNARGQETQYF. The DNA of the CDR3 is TGTGCCAGCAACGCGAGGGGACAAGAGACCCAGTACTTC.

The V call is TRBV4-1, the J call TRBJ2-1; TRBD2 aligns across 7 bases. The CDR3 has 16 residues. Germline V lookup: CDR1 MGHRA, CDR2 YSYEKL. With V trimmed by 4 bases and J by 4 bases, 10 bases remained unmatched. The CDR3 region has the DNA TGCGCCAGCAGCCCCAGTGCTAGCGGCTATTACAATGAGCAGTTCTTC. Its translation: CASSPSASGYYNEQFF.

This chain connects TRBV7-9 to TRBJ2-3, with TRBD1 matching over 7 bases. Trimming removed 2 bases from V and 1 base from J; junction bases left unmatched: 6. The CDR3 is 16 residues long. Germline V CDR1 and CDR2: SEHNR, FQNEAQ (reference sequence). Written as DNA, the CDR3 is TGTGCCAGCAGCTTATTCAGGGGGATTCGCACAGATACGCAGTATTTT. This sequence encodes CASSLFRGIRTDTQYF.